This TCR beta chain came from a study of T cell changes during pregnancy in multiple sclerosis. Germline V gene sequence: CDR1 KGHSH, CDR2 LQKENI. Trimming left V 4 bases short and J 5 bases short, with 18 bases between. The CDR3 has 15 residues. The data were produced by immunoSEQ multiplex PCR, yet TCRdb's version contains in-frame clones alone and is incomplete. The table lists around 69,000 clones, roughly 92% of them singletons, with under 2% in the top ten. This rearrangement joins TRBV18 to TRBJ2-7; D might be TRBD2 (5 bases). The receptor was isolated from a female donor in good health, enrolled as a control in a pregnancy study. Sequenced material: peripheral blood, taken in the third trimester of pregnancy. Written as DNA, the CDR3 is TGTGCCAGCTCACGAACGACTAATGTCGGAGACGAGCAGTACTTC. Translated: CASSRTTNVGDEQYF.